This T cell receptor beta chain appears in the sequencing data of a study of CD8 T cells in ankylosing spondylitis (dated by TCRdb to the late 2010s). Study-level background: To find TCR variants linked to disease, the study profiled T cell receptor beta repertoires in ankylosing spondylitis patients and healthy donors. In total, the full study cohort was made up of about 99 healthy donors and more than 20 ankylosing spondylitis patients. Samples of peripheral blood were taken, and for ankylosing spondylitis patients, synovial fluid was collected as well.

Turning to this clonotype: Its specific antigen is unknown. Qualities for individual bases were not recorded, and no much larger clone is one base off.

Results the study describes overall, beyond this receptor: In peripheral blood, the disease-linked clones were found at relatively low frequencies and had a CD8+ phenotype. Some motif variants were previously reported in synovial fluid and blood of reactive arthritis patients, suggesting common disease-initiation mechanisms. Significant enrichment of the disease-linked clones was reported in matched synovial fluid samples from ankylosing spondylitis patients. A TCR beta motif of several highly homologous amino acid variants appeared characteristic of blood from ankylosing spondylitis patients.

From the cysteine through the phenylalanine, the CDR3 covers 16 amino acids. CDR3 DNA only is kept here, 48 bases in frame from base 1. The trim is 2 bases for V and 0 bases for J, with a gap of 13 bases between the germline ends. CDR1 SGHRS and CDR2 YFSETQ are derived from the germline V gene. Synovial fluid samples were matched to blood samples from the same ankylosing spondylitis patients. The sample was run on an Illumina HiSeq 2500. Quantitative 5'-RACE with molecular barcodes was used to prepare TCR beta libraries. The original methods were these. To identify disease-linked TCR variants, a new computational method was used, one built on a probabilistic model of VDJ rearrangement. TCRdb redid the processing of the public reads, applying fastp at Q25 and MiXCR, and retained in-frame beta chains. Each entry merges the rows of one CDR3 protein and shows their most common DNA and genes. These V and J calls derive from TCRdb rather than the authors' analysis. Within this sample are 150,000 to 200,000 distinct CDR3 sequences, with under 35% of them counted one time only. Approximately 5.9% of the sample is taken by the ten largest.

The rearrangement joined TRBV5-1 to TRBJ2-3; no D gene call is confident. The sample consisted of synovial fluid, either unsorted or a sorted T cell fraction (not recorded which). The receptor was derived from a male donor with ankylosing spondylitis. Here the CDR3 is given as CASSFSGIPSTDTQYF. The DNA sequence is TGCGCCAGCAGCTTTTCTGGGATTCCTAGCACAGATACGCAGTATTTT.